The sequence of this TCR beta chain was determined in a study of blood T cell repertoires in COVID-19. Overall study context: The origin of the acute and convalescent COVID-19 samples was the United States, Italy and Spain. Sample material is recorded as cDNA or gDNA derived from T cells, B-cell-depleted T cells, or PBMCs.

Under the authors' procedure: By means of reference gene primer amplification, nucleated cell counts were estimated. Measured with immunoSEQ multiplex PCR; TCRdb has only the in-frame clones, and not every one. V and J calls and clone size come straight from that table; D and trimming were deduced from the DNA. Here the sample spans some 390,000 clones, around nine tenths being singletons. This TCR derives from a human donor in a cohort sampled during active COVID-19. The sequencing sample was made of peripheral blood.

The chain's CDR3 is CASSYLGTSRTDTQYF. The CDR3 DNA reads TGTGCCAGCAGTTACTTGGGGACTAGTAGAACAGATACGCAGTATTTT. The rearrangement links TRBV6-5 to TRBJ2-3; 8 bases fit TRBD2. CDR1 is MNHEY, CDR2 SVGAGI, per germline. This CDR3 comprises 16 residues. Trimming took 1 base from V and 3 from J; bases not matched to a gene: 6.